This T cell receptor (beta chain) emerged from a study of T cells in Graves' hyperthyroidism and ophthalmopathy. With regard to this clonotype: Its antigen is currently unknown.

Study results and limitations: Blood also carried most thyroid clonotypes expanded above 0.001. Ophthalmopathy was predicted by the model a median of approximately six months ahead of onset.

This CDR3 spans 18 amino acids. Germline values: CDR1 MNHGY, CDR2 SVAAGI. With 3 bases clipped from V and 4 bases from J, the junction kept 16 bases outside the gene matches. RNA transcripts yielded amplified TCR beta CDR3 regions. With the HTBI primer set, the TCR CDR3 went through a first round of RT-PCR. MiXCR, run by TCRdb on the multiplex PCR reads, gives a single entry per CDR3 protein. Among about 420,000 distinct CDR3 sequences listed, roughly an eighth were seen once. Each patient was aged 18 to 65 and had newly diagnosed hyperthyroidism of under 2 months' duration. Pregnant or lactating patients were excluded, as were those with uncontrolled infection or other autoimmune disease.

The chain joins TRBV6-9 to TRBJ2-7; 9 nucleotides line up with TRBD2. The sequence was obtained from a woman in her late teens or twenties with Graves' hyperthyroidism. Sequenced input: blood. The CDR3 DNA follows: TGTGCCAGCAGTTACCCCCAGGGAAGGCGGGAGGGTACGTACGAGCAGTACTTC. The encoded protein is CASSYPQGRREGTYEQYF.